This TCR beta chain originates from a study of cytomegalovirus exposure and HLA in healthy donors. Findings and limits, study-wide: Some V segments could not be told apart, so they were left out, TRBV6-2 and TRBV6-3 among them. Most CMV-associated TCR beta chains appeared HLA-restricted in a later analysis.

On this clone itself: Antigen unknown.

There are 16 residues in the CDR3. Germline CDR1 and CDR2: SGHRS and YFSETQ. Trimming cost V 3 bases and J 2 bases, with 17 bases left between them. Primers included in the PCR were 60 Vbeta and 13 Jbeta primers. Clones were sequenced by immunoSEQ multiplex PCR, and TCRdb holds only the in-frame ones, with some missing. The sample yields almost 200,000 clones, 70% to 80% seen once. Sequencing used PBMCs. The receptor's source is a woman aged 25 to 39 in good health and CMV-seropositive. The rearrangement joins TRBV5-1 to TRBJ2-5, with D maybe TRBD2 (5 bases). Written as DNA, the CDR3 is TGCGCCAGCAGCTCGGGTGTGAGGGCAGGTCAAGAGACCCAGTACTTC. Protein: CASSSGVRAGQETQYF.